The 5 T cell receptor beta chains presented below share a single source sample, sequenced in a study of shared clonotypes between healthy human individuals. Assay: immunoSEQ multiplex PCR; the TCRdb copy retains only in-frame clones and omits some. The sample has approximately 2.5 million clones, 90% to 95% seen once. Input material: naive CD4+ T cells from PBMCs. Sample subset: CD45RA+ positively selected. Receptors were obtained from a man between 18 and 35 years old in good health. Some clones in this sample may be carry-over from other donors' samples.

The chain joins TRBV11-2 to TRBJ2-7; 13 positions agree with TRBD2. The CDR3 length is 16 residues. Per the germline V gene, CDR1 is SGHAT and CDR2 is FQNNGV. V was clipped by 1 base and J by 6 bases; unmatched bases: 6. The CDR3 bases are TGTGCCAGCAGCTTAGCCCGGACTAGCGGGAGATCCGAGCAGTACTTC. Translating gives CASSLARTSGRSEQYF.

This clone appeared a single time. V gene TRBV28 combines with J gene TRBJ2-1, with D tentatively TRBD1 or TRBD2 (5 bases each). The germline V gene has CDR1 MDHEN and CDR2 SYDVKM. The CDR3 contains 16 residues. V lost 6 bases and J 0 bases, leaving 15 bases between the germline ends. CDR3 nucleotides: TGTGCCAGCAGGAATAACGGGGCAAGCTCCTACAATGAGCAGTTCTTC. Protein product: CASRNNGASSYNEQFF.

The chain has TRBV28 and TRBJ1-5; possible D gene TRBD1, 5 bases. Trimming shortened V by 8 bases and J by 3 bases, and 20 bases separated the two germline ends. The CDR3 consists of 16 residues. Germline lookup yields CDR1 MDHEN and CDR2 SYDVKM. CDR3 amino acids: CASLLRGAAYNQPQHF. CDR3 nucleotides: TGTGCCAGCCTCCTGCGAGGGGCCGCGTACAATCAGCCCCAGCATTTT. The full variable domain, its missing parts supplied by reference TRBV28 and TRBJ1-5, is DVKVTQSSRYLVKRTGEKVFLECVQDMDHENMFWYRQDPGLGLRLIYFSYDVKMKEKGDIPEGYSVSREKKERFSLILESASTNQTSMYLCASLLRGAAYNQPQHFGDGTRLSIL.

This chain connects TRBV7-8 to TRBJ1-5; TRBD1 might be the D (5 bases). V lost 1 base and J 1 base, leaving 11 bases between the germline ends. CDR3 length equals 16 residues. Germline CDR1 is SGHVS and CDR2 is FQNEAQ. This CDR3 reads CASSLEGVRSNQPQHF. Written as DNA, the CDR3 is TGTGCCAGCAGCTTAGAAGGGGTGAGGAGCAATCAGCCCCAGCATTTT. The variable domain in full, with the rest retrieved from reference TRBV7-8 and TRBJ1-5, is GAGVSQSPRYKVAKRGQDVALRCDPISGHVSLFWYQQALGQGPEFLTYFQNEAQLDKSGLPSDRFFAERPEGSVSTLKIQRTQQEDSAVYLCASSLEGVRSNQPQHFGDGTRLSIL.

This clone was detected once. The V gene is TRBV28, the J gene TRBJ1-2; no reliable D call. Germline V lookup: CDR1 MDHEN, CDR2 SYDVKM. The CDR3 loop spans 12 amino acids. V lost 6 bases to trimming and J lost 2 bases, with 7 bases between them. The CDR3 is CASSASNYGYTF. The CDR3 DNA sequence: TGTGCCAGCAGCGCTTCGAACTATGGCTACACCTTC.